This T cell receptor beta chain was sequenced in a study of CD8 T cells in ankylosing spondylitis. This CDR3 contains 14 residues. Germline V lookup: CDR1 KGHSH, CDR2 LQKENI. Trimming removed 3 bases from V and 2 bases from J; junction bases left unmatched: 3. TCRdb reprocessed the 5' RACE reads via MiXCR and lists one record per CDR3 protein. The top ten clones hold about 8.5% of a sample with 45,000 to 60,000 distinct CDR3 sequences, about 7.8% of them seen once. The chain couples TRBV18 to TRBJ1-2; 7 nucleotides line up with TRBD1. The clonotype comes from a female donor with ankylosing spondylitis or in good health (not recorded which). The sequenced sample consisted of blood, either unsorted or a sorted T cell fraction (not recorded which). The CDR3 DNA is TGTGCCAGCTCACCCGACAGGGCGAACTATGGCTACACCTTC. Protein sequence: CASSPDRANYGYTF.